Reported below is one T cell receptor beta chain. Its antigen remains unknown. The sample belongs to a study of T cell responses to AZD1222 COVID-19 vaccine. General study results and limits: Just a handful of AZD1222 recipients tested seropositive at baseline.

The table came from immunoSEQ multiplex PCR; TCRdb's copy has only in-frame clones and leaves some out. The table shows roughly 140,000 clones, with more than 90% occurring only once. In germline, CDR1 is SGHTA, CDR2 FQGTGA. The CDR3 has 11 amino acids. V was pared by 5 bases and J by 5 bases, with 4 bases between. The material was peripheral blood, obtained 28 days after the second AZD1222 dose. This TCR was sampled from an adult who received the AZD1222 COVID-19 vaccine. V usage is TRBV7-3 and J usage is TRBJ1-5; D is unclear. The CDR3 bases are TGTGCCAGCAGCCGCCATCAGCCCCAGCATTTT. It yields the protein CASSRHQPQHF.